A selection of T cell receptor beta chains follows, all from one sample in a study of T-cell reconstitution after alpha-beta-depleted transplantation in children. TCRdb re-called the PCR reads with MiXCR, one entry per CDR3 protein. The data hold about 640,000 distinct CDR3 sequences, with roughly 13% observed a single time. Sequenced here: PBMCs, mostly from graft donor cells, sampled 360 days after TCRalphabeta/CD19-depleted stem cell transplant. These receptors were taken from a male patient aged 5 to 17 who had a stem cell transplant for acute myeloid leukemia, so the T cells may come from the graft donor. Both conserved end residues are part of each CDR3. The D gene is left open where the match is weak. Clone size, where shown, is once, few, many, or a class for clones that have expanded.

d_call	v_call	clone_size	j_call	cdr3_length	cdr3_nt	cdr3_aa
.	TRBV7-2	.	TRBJ2-5	16	TGTGCCAGCAGCTTACAGTACGGGGGACTCCAAGAGACCCAGTACTTC	CASSLQYGGLQETQYF
.	TRBV30	.	TRBJ2-7	11	TGTGCCTGGAGTTCCGCGTACGAGCAGTACTTC	CAWSSAYEQYF
.	TRBV9	many	TRBJ2-3	12	TGTGCCAGCAGCGTTGGTGGGGATACGCAGTATTTT	CASSVGGDTQYF
TRBD1	TRBV29-1	few	TRBJ2-1	13	TGCAGCCCTACCACAGGGGCCTACAATGAGCAGTTCTTC	CSPTTGAYNEQFF
.	TRBV20-1	few	TRBJ1-5	14	TGCAGTGCTAGGCCGCCGTATAGCAATCAGCCCCAGCATTTT	CSARPPYSNQPQHF
.	TRBV7-9	few	TRBJ2-7	13	TGTGCCTCTGATGGAGGGGGGGGCTACGAGCAGTACTTC	CASDGGGGYEQYF
.	TRBV20-1	.	TRBJ1-4	14	TGCAGTGCTACCCGGCAGGGCCGGTGGGAAAAACTGTTTTTT	CSATRQGRWEKLFF
.	TRBV20-1	many	TRBJ2-1	15	TGCAGTGCTAGAGATGAGGCTTCTCACTACAATGAGCAGTTCTTC	CSARDEASHYNEQFF
.	TRBV2	many	TRBJ2-1	16	TGTGCCAGCAGTGGGATCAGTCGAAGCTCCTACAATGAGCAGTTCTTC	CASSGISRSSYNEQFF
.	TRBV6-1	many	TRBJ2-6	13	TGTGCCAGCAGCCTCAACAGGGCCAACGTCCTGACTTTC	CASSLNRANVLTF
.	TRBV10-3	few	TRBJ1-1	11	TGTGCCATCGGTCCGGGGACTGAAGCTTTCTTT	CAIGPGTEAFF
.	TRBV7-2	few	TRBJ2-1	15	TGTGCCAGCAGCTCGTATAAGAGCTCCTACAATGAGCAGTTCTTC	CASSSYKSSYNEQFF
TRBD1	TRBV12-3/TRBV12-4	few	TRBJ2-5	14	TGTGCCAGCAAAAGGGACAGGGGTGTCGAGACCCAGTACTTC	CASKRDRGVETQYF
TRBD2	TRBV7-6	.	TRBJ2-3	16	TGTGCCAGCAGCTTAGGTAGCGGGAGTCGGACAGATACGCAGTATTTT	CASSLGSGSRTDTQYF
.	TRBV3-1	few	TRBJ1-1	13	TGTGCCACCACACGTGGGATGAACACTGAAGCTTTCTTT	CATTRGMNTEAFF
.	TRBV7-2	.	TRBJ2-7	14	TGTGCCAGCAGCTACCCCGGCTGGGACTACGAGCAGTACTTC	CASSYPGWDYEQYF
.	TRBV4-2	once	TRBJ2-5	10	TGTGCCAGCAGAAAACTATGGGTTGGGTTC	CASRKLWVGF
TRBD1	TRBV12-3/TRBV12-4	many	TRBJ2-3	15	TGTGCCAGCAGCACCGGGACAGGGGGGACAGATACGCAGTATTTT	CASSTGTGGTDTQYF
.	TRBV29-1	.	TRBJ2-5	14	TGCAGCGTTGCAATGCTAAGGTTTGGAGAGACCCAGTACTTC	CSVAMLRFGETQYF
TRBD1	TRBV7-9	.	TRBJ1-4	14	TGTGCCAGCAGCAGACAGGGCCCTAATGAAAAACTGTTTTTT	CASSRQGPNEKLFF
.	TRBV7-2	many	TRBJ2-3	14	TGTGCCAGCAGCTTAGCGTCTAGGGCAGATACGCAGTATTTT	CASSLASRADTQYF
.	TRBV7-2	.	TRBJ2-2	15	TGTGCCAGCAGCTTACAGCGCCTGAACACCGGGGAGCTGTTTTTT	CASSLQRLNTGELFF
TRBD2	TRBV29-1	many	TRBJ2-1	13	TGCAGCGTGGGACTAGGGAGGGTCAATGAGCAGTTCTTC	CSVGLGRVNEQFF
.	TRBV24-1	few	TRBJ2-3	13	TGTGCCACCAGTGATCCCCGAGCAGATACGCAGTATTTT	CATSDPRADTQYF
.	TRBV29-1	.	TRBJ2-1	12	TGCAGCGTTGGTAGGGCCTACAATGAGCAGTTCTTC	CSVGRAYNEQFF
.	TRBV6-5	.	TRBJ2-3	14	TGTGCCAGCAGTTACACAGGGAGCACAGATACGCAGTATTTT	CASSYTGSTDTQYF
.	TRBV7-9	.	TRBJ2-7	15	TGTGCCAGCAGCACTCGGACGGAGCCCTCCTACGAGCAGTACTTC	CASSTRTEPSYEQYF
TRBD1	TRBV20-1	many	TRBJ2-7	13	TGCAGTGCTGAGACAGGGCCCTCCTACGAGCAGTACTTC	CSAETGPSYEQYF
TRBD1	TRBV12-5	.	TRBJ2-7	14	TGTGCTAGTGGTCTAGGGACAGGGATCTACGAGCAGTACTTC	CASGLGTGIYEQYF
TRBD2	TRBV20-1	.	TRBJ2-7	13	TGCAGTGCTCTAGCGGGAGTCCCCTACGAGCAGTACTTC	CSALAGVPYEQYF
.	TRBV7-9	.	TRBJ1-1	13	TGTGCCACCTTAGGGGGGGGGAACACTGAAGCTTTCTTT	CATLGGGNTEAFF
.	TRBV7-9	.	TRBJ1-4	16	TGTGCCAGCAGCCCAGAGGGACTATTAACTAATGAAAAACTGTTTTTT	CASSPEGLLTNEKLFF
.	TRBV9	many	TRBJ2-1	15	TGTGCCAGCAGCCCAACAGCCTCCTCCTACAGTGAGCAGTTCTTC	CASSPTASSYSEQFF
TRBD2	TRBV4-3	few	TRBJ2-1	15	TGCGCCAGCAGCCAAGTAGCGGGAGGGCCAAATGAGCAGTTCTTC	CASSQVAGGPNEQFF
TRBD2	TRBV7-3	.	TRBJ2-7	15	TGTGCCAGCAGCTTAAGCCTAGCGGGAGTGGGCGAGCAGTACTTC	CASSLSLAGVGEQYF
.	TRBV21-1	many	TRBJ2-7	16	TGTGCCCCACCGGGACTAGCGGGAGGGCCATCCGGCGAGCAGTACTTC	CAPPGLAGGPSGEQYF
TRBD2	TRBV20-1	many	TRBJ2-2	14	TGCAGTGCTAGAGGACTAGCGGGGGGCGGGGAGCTGTTTTTT	CSARGLAGGGELFF
.	TRBV12-3/TRBV12-4	.	TRBJ2-3	15	TGTGCCAGCAGTTACTCAGACCGTAGCACAGATACGCAGTATTTT	CASSYSDRSTDTQYF
.	TRBV25-1	.	TRBJ2-2	15	TGTGCCAGCAGCCCCAGGGTACAGATGGCCGGGGAGCTGTTTTTT	CASSPRVQMAGELFF
.	TRBV29-1	few	TRBJ2-5	10	TGCAGCGCTACGGATGCGGCCCAGTACTTC	CSATDAAQYF
.	TRBV5-1	many	TRBJ2-1	16	TGCGCCAGCAGCCCTACAAGGGGCGACCTCTACAATGAGCAGTTCTTC	CASSPTRGDLYNEQFF
.	TRBV29-1	few	TRBJ2-2	10	TGCAGCGTCCACATCGGGGAGCTGTTTTTT	CSVHIGELFF
.	TRBV20-1	few	TRBJ2-7	14	TGCAGTGCTAGCTCGGATCAAACCTCCTACGAGCAGTACTTC	CSASSDQTSYEQYF
.	TRBV29-1	.	TRBJ2-6	17	TGCAGCGTTACCTTGCAGGGGACGGGGTCTGGGGCCAACGTCCTGACTTTC	CSVTLQGTGSGANVLTF
.	TRBV24-1	.	TRBJ2-5	17	TGTGCCACCAGTGACCACCCTTTTAGAGGGCCGGAAGAGACCCAGTACTTC	CATSDHPFRGPEETQYF
.	TRBV5-1	.	TRBJ2-7	15	TGCGCCAGCAGCTTGATTGGGCTAGTTGGGTACGAGCAGTACTTC	CASSLIGLVGYEQYF
.	TRBV21-1	.	TRBJ2-1	17	TGTGCCAGCAGCTTCTGGACTAGCGGGAGGGGTGACAATGAGCAGTTCTTC	CASSFWTSGRGDNEQFF
.	TRBV20-1	.	TRBJ2-5	13	TGCAGTGTTGACGTGGATGGTCAAGAGACCCAGTACTTC	CSVDVDGQETQYF
TRBD2	TRBV6-5	few	TRBJ2-1	17	TGTGCCAGCAGTTACCACCGGGGCGGGAGTTCCTACAATGAGCAGTTCTTC	CASSYHRGGSSYNEQFF
.	TRBV6-2/TRBV6-3	.	TRBJ2-3	12	TGTGCCAGCAGTTACTCTCGGAGTACGCAGTATTTT	CASSYSRSTQYF
TRBD2	TRBV28	.	TRBJ2-7	17	TGTGCCAGCAGTTTAGAACAGGGACTAGCGGGGTCCTACGAGCAGTACTTC	CASSLEQGLAGSYEQYF
.	TRBV24-1	.	TRBJ2-1	12	TGTGCCACCAGTGACCCCGTAACTGAGCAGTTCTTC	CATSDPVTEQFF
TRBD1	TRBV6-1	few	TRBJ1-1	16	TGTGCCAGCATCCAAATGCACAGGGGGTTCAACACTGAAGCTTTCTTT	CASIQMHRGFNTEAFF
.	TRBV6-4	.	TRBJ2-3	12	TGTGCCAGCAGTGACTCCGGGACGACGCAGTATTTT	CASSDSGTTQYF
TRBD2	TRBV10-3	many	TRBJ2-1	16	TGTGCCATCAGTGGTTTAGCGGGAGCAAAATACAATGAGCAGTTCTTC	CAISGLAGAKYNEQFF
.	TRBV20-1	few	TRBJ2-5	13	TGCAGTGCTAGAGATGAAGGGAAAGAGACCCAGTACTTC	CSARDEGKETQYF
.	TRBV19	.	TRBJ1-5	14	TGTGCCAGTACCCTGACAGCCTACAATCAGCCCCAGCATTTT	CASTLTAYNQPQHF
TRBD2	TRBV7-2	few	TRBJ2-3	17	TGTGCCAGCAGCGCCTCAGGACTAGCGGTATCAACAGATACGCAGTATTTT	CASSASGLAVSTDTQYF
.	TRBV20-1	.	TRBJ2-1	14	TGCAGTCCTAGGGAATGGCCTAATTACAATGAGCAGTTCTTC	CSPREWPNYNEQFF